Listed below are T cell receptor beta chains from one sample, sequenced in a study of blood T cell repertoires in COVID-19. Data came from immunoSEQ multiplex PCR; TCRdb stores just in-frame clones and leaves some out. This table holds 220,000 or so clones, 92% found once. Specimen: peripheral blood. The receptor set was obtained from a man aged 60 to 75 with COVID-19, enrolled during active disease. Each CDR3 is given without its conserved first and last residue.

CDR3	length	J	V
ASSLRGYPKPQPQH	14	TRBJ1-5	TRBV5-5
ASSMGFAGGADTQY	14	TRBJ2-3	TRBV19
ASSRGLEFHYEQY	13	TRBJ2-7	TRBV5-1
ASSPLAGASYEQY	13	TRBJ2-7	TRBV5-1
ASSPGGAGEDTQY	13	TRBJ2-3	TRBV28
ASSLAAGPYEQY	12	TRBJ2-7	TRBV11-1
ASGTGSQNTIY	11	TRBJ1-3	TRBV6-5
ASSPRRTSADSYNEQF	16	TRBJ2-1	TRBV19
ASSHSPGGNTEAF	13	TRBJ1-1	TRBV18
ASSVAWLAGSEQF	13	TRBJ2-1	TRBV9